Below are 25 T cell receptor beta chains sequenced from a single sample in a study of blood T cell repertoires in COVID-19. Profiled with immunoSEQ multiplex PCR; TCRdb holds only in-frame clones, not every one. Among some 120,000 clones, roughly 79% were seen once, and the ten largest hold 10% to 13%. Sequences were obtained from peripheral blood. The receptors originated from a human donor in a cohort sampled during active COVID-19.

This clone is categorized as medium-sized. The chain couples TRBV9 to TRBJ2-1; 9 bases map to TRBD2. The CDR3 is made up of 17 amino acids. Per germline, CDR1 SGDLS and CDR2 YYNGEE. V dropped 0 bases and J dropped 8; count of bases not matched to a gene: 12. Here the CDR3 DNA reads TGTGCCAGCAGCGTAGAATCGAGCGGGGGGACCCTAGATGAGCAGTTCTTC. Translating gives CASSVESSGGTLDEQFF. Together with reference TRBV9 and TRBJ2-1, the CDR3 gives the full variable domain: DSGVTQTPKHLITATGQRVTLRCSPRSGDLSVYWYQQSLDQGLQFLIQYYNGEERAKGNILERFSAQQFPDLHSELNLSSLELGDSALYFCASSVESSGGTLDEQFFGPGTRLTVL.

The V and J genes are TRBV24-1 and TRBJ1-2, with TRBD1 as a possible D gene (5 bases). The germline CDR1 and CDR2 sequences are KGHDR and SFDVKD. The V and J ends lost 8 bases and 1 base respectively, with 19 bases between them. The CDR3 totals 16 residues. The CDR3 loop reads CATKWWEGRVNYGYTF. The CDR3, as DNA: TGTGCCACCAAGTGGTGGGAGGGACGGGTTAACTATGGCTACACCTTC.

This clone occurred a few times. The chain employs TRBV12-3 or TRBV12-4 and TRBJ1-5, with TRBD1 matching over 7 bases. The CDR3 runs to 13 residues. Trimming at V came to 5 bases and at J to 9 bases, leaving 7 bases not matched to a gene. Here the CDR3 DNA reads TGTGCCAGCAGTCGACAGGGCCTAAGGCCCCAGCATTTT. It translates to CASSRQGLRPQHF.

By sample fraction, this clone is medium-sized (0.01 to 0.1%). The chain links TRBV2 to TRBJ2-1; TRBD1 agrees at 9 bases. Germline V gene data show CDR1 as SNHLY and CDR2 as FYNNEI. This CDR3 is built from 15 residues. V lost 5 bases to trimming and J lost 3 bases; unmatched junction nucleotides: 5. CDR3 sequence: CASSRTGENYNEQFF. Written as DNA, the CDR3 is TGTGCCAGCAGTAGGACAGGGGAAAACTACAATGAGCAGTTCTTC.

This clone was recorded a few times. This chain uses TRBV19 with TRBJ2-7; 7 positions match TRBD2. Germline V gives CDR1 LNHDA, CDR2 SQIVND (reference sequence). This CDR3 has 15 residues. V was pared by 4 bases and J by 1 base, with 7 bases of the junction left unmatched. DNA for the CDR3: TGTGCCAGTAGTACAAGACTAGCTGGATCCTACGAGCAGTACTTC. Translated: CASSTRLAGSYEQYF. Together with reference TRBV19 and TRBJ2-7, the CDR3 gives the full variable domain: DGGITQSPKYLFRKEGQNVTLSCEQNLNHDAMYWYRQDPGQGLRLIYYSQIVNDFQKGDIAEGYSVSREKKESFPLTVTSAQKNPTAFYLCASSTRLAGSYEQYFGPGTRLTVT.

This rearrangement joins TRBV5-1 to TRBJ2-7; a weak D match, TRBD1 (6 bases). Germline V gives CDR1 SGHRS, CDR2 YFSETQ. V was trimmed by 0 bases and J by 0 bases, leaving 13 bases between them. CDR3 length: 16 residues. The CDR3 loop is CASSLALNRASYEQYF. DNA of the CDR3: TGCGCCAGCAGCTTGGCCCTAAACAGGGCCTCCTACGAGCAGTACTTC.

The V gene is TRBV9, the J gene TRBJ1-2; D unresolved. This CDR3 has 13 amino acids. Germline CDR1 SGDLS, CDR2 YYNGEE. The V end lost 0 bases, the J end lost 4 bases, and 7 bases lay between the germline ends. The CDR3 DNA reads TGTGCCAGCAGCGTAGATCTCGGCTATGGCTACACCTTC. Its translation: CASSVDLGYGYTF.

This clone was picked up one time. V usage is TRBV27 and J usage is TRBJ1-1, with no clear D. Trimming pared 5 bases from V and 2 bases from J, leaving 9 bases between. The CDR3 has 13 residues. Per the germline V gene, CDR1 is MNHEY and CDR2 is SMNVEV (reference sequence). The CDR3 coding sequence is TGTGCCAGCAGTCTTACGGTTAACACTGAAGCTTTCTTT. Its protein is CASSLTVNTEAFF.

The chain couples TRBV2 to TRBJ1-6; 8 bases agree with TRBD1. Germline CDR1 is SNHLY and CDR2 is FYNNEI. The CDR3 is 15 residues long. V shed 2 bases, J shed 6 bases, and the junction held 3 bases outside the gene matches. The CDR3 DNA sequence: TGTGCCAGCAGTGAATTGGGACAGGCTAATTCACCCCTCCACTTT. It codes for CASSELGQANSPLHF.

In DNA, the CDR3 is TGTGCCAGCAGCTCCCGGGACGGGAGGAATGAGCAGTTCTTC. The encoded protein is CASSSRDGRNEQFF. V usage is TRBV14 and J usage is TRBJ2-1, with 7 bases identical to TRBD2. This CDR3 comprises 14 residues. After removal of 5 bases from V and 7 bases from J, the junction contained 8 bases not matched to a gene. Per germline, CDR1 SGHDN and CDR2 FVKESK. The whole variable domain, remainder taken from reference TRBV14 and TRBJ2-1, is EAGVTQFPSHSVIEKGQTVTLRCDPISGHDNLYWYRRVMGKEIKFLLHFVKESKQDESGMPNNRFLAERTGGTYSTLKVQPAELEDSGVYFCASSSRDGRNEQFFGPGTRLTVL.

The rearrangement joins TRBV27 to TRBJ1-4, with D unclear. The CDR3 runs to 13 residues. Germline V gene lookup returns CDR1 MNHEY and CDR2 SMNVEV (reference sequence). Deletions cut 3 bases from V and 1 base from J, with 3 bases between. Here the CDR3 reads CASSFGTNEKLFF. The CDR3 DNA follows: TGTGCCAGCAGTTTCGGAACTAATGAAAAACTGTTTTTT.

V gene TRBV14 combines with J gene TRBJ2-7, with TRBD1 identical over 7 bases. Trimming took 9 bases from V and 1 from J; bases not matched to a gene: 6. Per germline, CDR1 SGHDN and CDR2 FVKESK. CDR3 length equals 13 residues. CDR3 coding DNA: TGTGCCAGTAGGGACAGCAATTCCTACGAGCAGTACTTC. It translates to CASRDSNSYEQYF.

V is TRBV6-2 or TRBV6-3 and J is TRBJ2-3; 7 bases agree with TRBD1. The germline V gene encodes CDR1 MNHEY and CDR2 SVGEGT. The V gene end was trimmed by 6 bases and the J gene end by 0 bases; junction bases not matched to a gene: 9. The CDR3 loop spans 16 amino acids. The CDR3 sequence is CASSPGTAPSTDTQYF. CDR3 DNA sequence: TGTGCCAGCAGCCCGGGGACAGCGCCTAGCACAGATACGCAGTATTTT.

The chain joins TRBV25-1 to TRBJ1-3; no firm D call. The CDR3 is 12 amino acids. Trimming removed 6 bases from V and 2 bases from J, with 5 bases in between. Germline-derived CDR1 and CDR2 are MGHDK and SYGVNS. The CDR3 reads CASRGAGNTIYF. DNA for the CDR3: TGTGCCAGCAGGGGCGCTGGAAACACCATATATTTT.

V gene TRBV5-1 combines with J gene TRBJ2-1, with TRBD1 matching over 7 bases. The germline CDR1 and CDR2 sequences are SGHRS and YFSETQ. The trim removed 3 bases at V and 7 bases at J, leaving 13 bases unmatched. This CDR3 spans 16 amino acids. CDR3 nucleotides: TGCGCCAGCAGCTCGCCTCGGGACAGTTTAGGAAATGAGCAGTTCTTC. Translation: CASSSPRDSLGNEQFF.

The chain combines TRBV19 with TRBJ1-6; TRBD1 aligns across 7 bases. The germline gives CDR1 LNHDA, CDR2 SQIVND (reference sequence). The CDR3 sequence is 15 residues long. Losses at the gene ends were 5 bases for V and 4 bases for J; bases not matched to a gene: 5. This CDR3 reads CASSGRDRYNSPLHF. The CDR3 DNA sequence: TGTGCCAGTAGTGGCCGGGACAGATATAATTCACCCCTCCACTTT.

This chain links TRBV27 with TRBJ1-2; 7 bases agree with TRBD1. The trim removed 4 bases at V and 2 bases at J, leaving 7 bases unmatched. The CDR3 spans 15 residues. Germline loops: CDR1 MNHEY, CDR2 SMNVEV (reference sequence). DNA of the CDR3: TGTGCCAGCAGTTATTCCGGGACAGCCAACTATGGCTACACCTTC. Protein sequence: CASSYSGTANYGYTF.

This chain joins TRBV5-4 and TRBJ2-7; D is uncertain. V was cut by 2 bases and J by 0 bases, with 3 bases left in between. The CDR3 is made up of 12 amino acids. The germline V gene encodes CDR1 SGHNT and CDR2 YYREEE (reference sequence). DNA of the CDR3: TGTGCCAGCAGCTTCCTCTCCTACGAGCAGTACTTC. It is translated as CASSFLSYEQYF.

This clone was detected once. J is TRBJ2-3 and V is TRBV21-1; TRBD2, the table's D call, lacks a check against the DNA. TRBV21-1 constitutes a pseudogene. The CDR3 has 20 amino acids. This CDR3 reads CASSNGTSEWGPISTDTQYF. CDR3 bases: TGTGCCAGCAGCAATGGGACTAGCGAATGGGGCCCCATTAGCACAGATACGCAGTATTTT.

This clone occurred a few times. The CDR3 reads CATSRILAGEGTGELFF. Here the CDR3 DNA reads TGTGCCACCAGCAGAATCTTAGCGGGGGAAGGCACCGGGGAGCTGTTTTTT. V usage is TRBV15 and J usage is TRBJ2-2; 9 bases line up with TRBD2. Germline trimming cut 2 bases from V and 4 bases from J; bases unmatched to any gene: 8. Germline assignment: CDR1 LNHNV and CDR2 YYDKDF (reference sequence). The CDR3 covers 17 residues.

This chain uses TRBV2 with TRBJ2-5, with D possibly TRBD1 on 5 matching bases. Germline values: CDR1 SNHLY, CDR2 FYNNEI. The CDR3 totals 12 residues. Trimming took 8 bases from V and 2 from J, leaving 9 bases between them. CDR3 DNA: TGTGCCAGCGTGGGGCGGCAAGAGACCCAGTACTTC. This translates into CASVGRQETQYF.

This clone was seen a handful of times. The CDR3 protein is CASSQGQYSNQPQHF. The CDR3 coding sequence is TGCGCCAGCAGCCAGGGACAGTATAGCAATCAGCCCCAGCATTTT. This rearrangement joins TRBV4-1 to TRBJ1-5; 7 bases match TRBD1. V trimming: 3 bases; J trimming: 0 bases; junction bases outside the gene matches: 2. Germline V lookup: CDR1 MGHRA, CDR2 YSYEKL. The CDR3 sequence is 15 residues long.

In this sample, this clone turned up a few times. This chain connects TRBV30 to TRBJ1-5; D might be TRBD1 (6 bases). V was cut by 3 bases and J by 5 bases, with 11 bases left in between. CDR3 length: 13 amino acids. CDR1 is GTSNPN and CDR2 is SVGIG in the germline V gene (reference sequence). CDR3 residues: CAWRRGRHQPQHF. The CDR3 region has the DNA TGTGCCTGGAGAAGGGGGAGACATCAGCCCCAGCATTTT.

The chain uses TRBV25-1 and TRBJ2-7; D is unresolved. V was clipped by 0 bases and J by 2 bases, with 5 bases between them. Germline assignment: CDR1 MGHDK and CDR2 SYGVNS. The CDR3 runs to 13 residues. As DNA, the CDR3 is TGTGCCAGCAGTGAATATGACACCTACGAGCAGTACTTC. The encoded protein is CASSEYDTYEQYF.

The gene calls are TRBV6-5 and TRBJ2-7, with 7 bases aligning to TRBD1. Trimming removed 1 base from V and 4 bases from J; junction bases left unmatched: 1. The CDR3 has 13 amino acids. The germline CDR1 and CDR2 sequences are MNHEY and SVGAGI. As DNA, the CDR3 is TGTGCCAGCAGTTACTACAGGGGTTACGAGCAGTACTTC. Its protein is CASSYYRGYEQYF.